This T cell receptor (beta chain) was captured in a study of cytomegalovirus exposure and HLA in healthy donors. V was pared by 6 bases and J by 7 bases, with 6 bases of the junction left unmatched. Germline values: CDR1 SGHTA, CDR2 FQGNSA. The CDR3 has 13 residues. Primers: 60 Vbeta forward and 13 Jbeta reverse. The protocol was immunoSEQ multiplex PCR, while the TCRdb copy is restricted to in-frame clones and leaves out a portion. The sample carries under 200,000 clones, about 78% recorded once. The chain is built from TRBV7-2 and TRBJ2-1, with 7 bases aligning to TRBD1. The receptor comes from a man aged 35 to 55 in good health and CMV-seronegative. The sample comprised PBMCs. As DNA, the CDR3 is TGTGCCAGCAGTTTTAACAGGGGTAATGAGCAGTTCTTC. Its protein is CASSFNRGNEQFF. Full variable domain (missing parts from reference TRBV7-2 and TRBJ2-1): GAGVSQSPSNKVTEKGKDVELRCDPISGHTALYWYRQSLGQGLEFLIYFQGNSAPDKSGLPSDRFSAERTGGSVSTLTIQRTQQEDSAVYLCASSFNRGNEQFFGPGTRLTVL.